A single sample is the source of the 23 T cell receptor beta chains below, sequenced in a study of Graves' ophthalmopathy and Graves' hyperthyroidism. From RNA, the CDR3 regions of TCR beta chains were amplified and sequenced. An opening RT-PCR round employed HTBI primers and preceded a second-round multiplex PCR. Each CDR3 protein gets one entry after TCRdb re-called the multiplex PCR reads with MiXCR. Of 400,000 or so distinct CDR3 sequences listed, 15% to 19% are singletons. Sequenced: peripheral blood. Receptors originate from a woman aged 18-30 years with stable Graves' hyperthyroidism.

This clonotype was found many times. The gene calls are TRBV12-3 or TRBV12-4 and TRBJ1-6, with D possibly matching TRBD1 (6 bases). Trimming removed 2 bases from V and 8 bases from J, with 13 bases in between. The CDR3 runs 15 residues. CDR3 in DNA: TGTGCCAGCAGTTTATCCGGGACAATCCATTCACCCCTCCACTTT. Protein: CASSLSGTIHSPLHF.

Many counts were recorded for this clonotype. Lacking the conserved final phenylalanine or tryptophan, this CDR3 likely reflects a read error. The rearrangement joins TRBV6-5 to TRBJ1-1; tentative D call: TRBD1 (5 bases). Deletions cut 0 bases from V and 5 bases from J, with 16 bases between. The CDR3 sequence is 16 residues long. CDR1 and CDR2 (germline): MNHEY, SVGAGI. The CDR3 here is CASSYSSWGIGTEAFC. CDR3 nucleotide sequence: TGTGCCAGCAGTTACTCTAGCTGGGGGATCGGGACTGAAGCTTTCTGT.

This sequence joins TRBV28 and TRBJ2-5; 11 nucleotides align to TRBD2. CDR3 length: 14 amino acids. Germline V gives CDR1 MDHEN, CDR2 SYDVKM. The J segment lost 0 bases and the V segment lost 9 bases, leaving 3 bases of the junction unmatched. CDR3 protein: CASVAGGYQETQYF. The CDR3 DNA sequence: TGTGCCAGTGTAGCGGGGGGGTACCAAGAGACCCAGTACTTC. The full variable domain, rest sourced from reference TRBV28 and TRBJ2-5, is DVKVTQSSRYLVKRTGEKVFLECVQDMDHENMFWYRQDPGLGLRLIYFSYDVKMKEKGDIPEGYSVSREKKERFSLILESASTNQTSMYLCASVAGGYQETQYFGPGTRLLVL.

This clonotype was observed many times. The chain employs TRBV15 and TRBJ1-2; D unclear. The CDR3 consists of 15 residues. CDR1 and CDR2 from the germline V gene are LNHNV and YYDKDF (reference sequence). With 0 bases removed from V and 2 bases from J, the gap between germline ends came to 10 bases. DNA for the CDR3: TGTGCCACCAGCAGAGATTTTGACACCAACTATGGCTACACCTTC. Protein product: CATSRDFDTNYGYTF.

This clonotype was observed at least ten times. The V call is TRBV7-2, the J call TRBJ1-2; D call uncertain. Germline V gene lookup returns CDR1 SGHTA and CDR2 FQGNSA. The V gene lost 5 bases and the J gene lost 4 bases, with 11 bases spanning the gap. The CDR3 contains 13 residues. The CDR3 region is CASSPSRVYGYTF. As DNA, the CDR3 is TGTGCCAGCAGCCCATCCCGGGTCTATGGCTACACCTTC.

This chain joins TRBV6-2 or TRBV6-3 and TRBJ2-5; possibly TRBD1 for D (5 bases). The CDR3 is made up of 13 amino acids. Trimming took 7 bases from V and 7 from J, leaving 16 bases between them. Per the germline V gene, CDR1 is MNHEY and CDR2 is SVGEGT. The chain's CDR3 is CASTVTEVRTQYF. CDR3 in DNA: TGTGCCAGCACCGTGACAGAAGTGAGGACCCAGTACTTC.

There are many counts of this clonotype. Being one base from a much bigger clone, this may be a read error. The gene calls are TRBV6-2 or TRBV6-3 and TRBJ1-2; D is unresolved. The CDR3 runs 13 residues. V gave up 6 bases and J gave up 4 bases, with 12 bases separating them. Germline V gene lookup returns CDR1 MNHEY and CDR2 SVGEGT. Written as DNA, the CDR3 is TGTGCCAGCAGCGATTGGACTCCCTATGGCTACACCTTC. This encodes CASSDWTPYGYTF.

This clonotype was seen once. This chain uses TRBV6-5 with TRBJ1-1, with D unresolved. This CDR3 is 12 amino acids long. V was shortened by 3 bases and J by 8 bases, with 10 bases between the two germline ends. Germline CDR1 MNHEY, CDR2 SVGAGI. The CDR3 region is CASSYSGIEAFF. For the CDR3, the DNA is TGTGCCAGCAGTTATTCGGGGATAGAAGCTTTCTTT.

In its sample, this clonotype was seen many times. The chain has TRBV19 and TRBJ1-1, with a weak D call TRBD1 (6 bases). The CDR3 totals 13 residues. Trimming took 6 bases from V and 4 from J, leaving 12 bases between them. CDR1 and CDR2 from the germline V gene are LNHDA and SQIVND (reference sequence). The CDR3 protein is CASRDKGGTEAFF. CDR3 sequence (DNA): TGTGCCAGTAGGGATAAGGGGGGCACTGAAGCTTTCTTT.

This clonotype came up many times. The chain is built from TRBV10-3 and TRBJ1-5, with D tentatively TRBD1 (6 bases). Germline V lookup: CDR1 ENHRY, CDR2 SYGVKD. V gave up 0 bases and J gave up 3 bases, with 12 bases separating them. The CDR3 is 16 amino acids. CDR3 in DNA: TGTGCCATCAGTGAGTCAGGGGGGGCAATCAATCAGCCCCAGCATTTT. Its protein product is CAISESGGAINQPQHF.

In its sample, this clonotype was seen many times. This chain uses TRBV20-1 with TRBJ1-5; TRBD1 matches 7 bases. Germline CDR1 is DFQATT and CDR2 is SNEGSKA (reference sequence). The ends lost 4 bases at V and 4 bases at J; junction bases unmatched: 10. This CDR3 comprises 15 residues. This chain's CDR3 is CSAIPQDRLNQPQHF. The CDR3 DNA reads as TGCAGTGCTATACCTCAGGACAGGTTAAATCAGCCCCAGCATTTT.

This clonotype has just a few counts. The chain couples TRBV18 to TRBJ2-7, with 9 bases identical to TRBD1. There are 16 residues in the CDR3. The V gene's germline CDR1 is KGHSH and CDR2 LQKENI. The V segment lost 6 bases and the J segment 2 bases; nucleotides outside the gene matches: 11. The CDR3 DNA reads TGTGCCAGCTCGTACCACAGGGGGCGGTCACCCTACGAGCAGTACTTC. As protein: CASSYHRGRSPYEQYF.

In its sample, this clonotype was seen many times. The V gene is TRBV19, the J gene TRBJ1-6; a weak D match, TRBD1 (5 bases). CDR1 LNHDA and CDR2 SQIVND come from the germline V gene (reference sequence). V lost 4 bases and J lost 7, with 5 bases in between. This CDR3 is 12 amino acids long. The CDR3 nucleotides read TGTGCCAGTAGTAAGGGGAATTCACCCCTCCACTTT. It codes for CASSKGNSPLHF.

This clonotype was picked up many times. V gene TRBV6-5 combines with J gene TRBJ1-1; D unclear. V dropped 2 bases and J dropped 8 bases, with 6 bases sitting between them. The CDR3 contains 11 residues. CDR1 is MNHEY and CDR2 is SVGAGI in the germline V gene. The CDR3 sequence is CASSYLREAFF. DNA for the CDR3: TGTGCCAGCAGTTACCTCAGGGAAGCTTTCTTT.

V gene TRBV5-6 combines with J gene TRBJ2-3; perhaps D is TRBD1 or TRBD2 (5 bases each). Trimming took 2 bases from V and 2 from J, leaving 12 bases between them. Germline CDR1 and CDR2: SGHDT and YYEEEE. This CDR3 has 15 amino acids. As DNA, the CDR3 is TGTGCCAGCAGCTTCGGGGCGGATTACACAGATACGCAGTATTTT. Translated, it gives CASSFGADYTDTQYF.

Ten or more counts support this clonotype. V gene TRBV6-2 or TRBV6-3 combines with J gene TRBJ2-7, with TRBD1 matching over 8 bases. The germline gives CDR1 MNHEY, CDR2 SVGEGT. V was clipped by 8 bases and J by 6 bases; unmatched bases: 6. The CDR3 loop spans 12 amino acids. CDR3 sequence reads: CASRQGPGEQYF. Here the CDR3 DNA reads TGTGCCAGCCGACAGGGGCCGGGCGAGCAGTACTTC.

This clonotype has ten or more counts. The chain couples TRBV9 to TRBJ1-6; 8 nucleotides line up with TRBD1. The junction had 8 bases not matched to a gene; V was cut back by 3 bases and J by 9 bases. Germline V CDR1 and CDR2: SGDLS, YYNGEE. This CDR3 is 15 amino acids long. The CDR3 loop reads CASSGTGTGASPLHF. CDR3 nucleotides: TGTGCCAGCAGCGGAACCGGGACAGGTGCTTCACCCCTCCACTTT.

This clonotype showed up many times. V and J are TRBV2 and TRBJ1-1; D gene ambiguous. Germline CDR1 is SNHLY and CDR2 is FYNNEI. The CDR3 loop spans 11 amino acids. V dropped 2 bases and J dropped 4 bases, with 2 bases sitting between them. DNA for the CDR3: TGTGCCAGCAGTGAACCCACTGAAGCTTTCTTT. Translation: CASSEPTEAFF.

This clonotype was counted at least ten times. CDR3 sequence reads: CSASLGSVDTEAFF. The CDR3 DNA is TGCAGTGCTAGTCTCGGAAGTGTGGACACTGAAGCTTTCTTT. The J gene is TRBJ1-1, the V gene TRBV20-1; D is unresolved. V dropped 3 bases and J dropped 3 bases, with 14 bases sitting between them. Germline V gene data show CDR1 as DFQATT and CDR2 as SNEGSKA (reference sequence). The CDR3 has 14 residues.

This clonotype has ten or more counts. The V gene is TRBV11-3, the J gene TRBJ2-5; TRBD1 agrees at 8 bases. Trimming removed 1 base from V and 3 bases from J; junction bases left unmatched: 7. From germline, CDR1 is SGHNT and CDR2 YENEEA. CDR3 length equals 16 residues. As DNA, the CDR3 is TGTGCCAGCAGCTTAGCCTTCGACAGGGGAGAAGAGACCCAGTACTTC. Protein sequence: CASSLAFDRGEETQYF.

In this sample, this clonotype turned up many times. The rearrangement links TRBV6-5 to TRBJ1-1; tentative D call: TRBD1 (6 bases). CDR1 and CDR2 (germline): MNHEY, SVGAGI. Trimming took 0 bases from V and 7 from J, leaving 15 bases between them. The CDR3 is made up of 15 amino acids. CDR3 sequence: CASSYSGQRRFEAFF. CDR3 nucleotides: TGTGCCAGCAGTTACTCTGGACAGCGAAGATTTGAAGCTTTCTTT.

Many counts were recorded for this clonotype. The genes are TRBV11-2 and TRBJ1-1, with D perhaps matching TRBD1 (6 bases). V dropped 5 bases and J dropped 4 bases, with 14 bases sitting between them. Looked up from germline, CDR1 is SGHAT and CDR2 is FQNNGV. The CDR3 spans 14 residues. This CDR3 reads CASSVNSGATEAFF. For the CDR3, the DNA is TGTGCCAGCAGCGTAAACTCAGGGGCCACTGAAGCTTTCTTT. Using reference TRBV11-2 and TRBJ1-1 for the parts outside the CDR3, the full variable domain is EAGVAQSPRYKIIEKRQSVAFWCNPISGHATLYWYQQILGQGPKLLIQFQNNGVVDDSQLPKDRFSAERLKGVDSTLKIQPAKLEDSAVYLCASSVNSGATEAFFGQGTRLTVV.

This clonotype has at least ten counts. The rearrangement joins TRBV10-1 to TRBJ2-7, with a weak D call TRBD1 (5 bases). The germline gives CDR1 WNHNN, CDR2 SYGVQD (reference sequence). The ends were cut back, 6 bases at V and 2 bases at J, with 11 bases in the middle. This CDR3 is built from 13 residues. The CDR3 protein is CASSDPTAYEQYF. Written as DNA, the CDR3 is TGCGCCAGCAGCGATCCGACAGCCTACGAGCAGTACTTC.